The 25 T cell receptor beta chains below all came from one sample that was sequenced in a study of molecular identifiers for immune sequencing clone quantification. TCRdb recomputed calls from the PCR reads with MiXCR, one row per CDR3 protein. The sample has approximately 550,000 distinct CDR3 sequences; roughly 25% are singletons. Specimen: naive CD8+ T cells from blood, with Jurkat cell RNA spiked in. Noted subset: FACS-sorted CD8+CD4-CCR7+CD45RA+ naive T cells. These receptors were obtained from a human donor in good health. Some libraries in this study had Jurkat cell RNA spiked in.

This clonotype has at least ten counts. The V call is TRBV7-9, the J call TRBJ2-3, with unresolved D. The CDR3 loop spans 12 amino acids. Trimming removed 1 base from V and 4 bases from J, with 3 bases in between. CDR1 SEHNR and CDR2 FQNEAQ come from the germline V gene (reference sequence). The CDR3 nucleotides read TGTGCCAGCAGCTTAGTGGCAGATACGCAGTATTTT. Protein: CASSLVADTQYF.

To note about this clonotype: The conserved phenylalanine or tryptophan is not found at the CDR3 terminus, so this likely reflects a read error. The genes are TRBV7-9 and TRBJ1-1, with TRBD1 matching over 7 bases. The length of the CDR3 is 14 residues. Trimming at V came to 5 bases and at J to 5 bases, leaving 8 bases not matched to a gene. Per germline, CDR1 SEHNR and CDR2 FQNEAQ (reference sequence). The CDR3 sequence: CASSQKTGVTEAFL. CDR3 in DNA: TGTGCCAGCAGCCAGAAAACAGGGGTTACTGAAGCTTTCCTT.

This chain links TRBV12-3 or TRBV12-4 with TRBJ2-6; TRBD2 aligns across 12 bases. The CDR3 is 18 residues long. The V and J ends lost 10 bases and 0 bases, in that order; junction bases with no gene match: 10. The CDR3 region is CATTGTSGPSSGANVLTF. In DNA form, the CDR3 reads TGTGCCACAACTGGGACTAGCGGGCCAAGCTCTGGGGCCAACGTCCTGACTTTC.

This chain joins TRBV19 and TRBJ2-3, with 9 bases aligning to TRBD1. The V gene's germline CDR1 is LNHDA and CDR2 SQIVND (reference sequence). The ends lost 4 bases at V and 0 bases at J; junction bases unmatched: 5. This CDR3 spans 16 amino acids. CDR3 coding DNA: TGTGCCAGTAGTACCGGACAGGGGATTAGCACAGATACGCAGTATTTT. Its translation is CASSTGQGISTDTQYF.

This chain links TRBV2 with TRBJ2-7; tentative D call: TRBD2 (6 bases). Looked up from germline, CDR1 is SNHLY and CDR2 is FYNNEI. This CDR3 contains 14 residues. The V end lost 7 bases, the J end lost 0 bases, and 13 bases lay between the germline ends. The CDR3 DNA reads as TGTGCCAGCATCCCTAGCGCCCGCTCCTACGAGCAGTACTTC. Its translation: CASIPSARSYEQYF. The variable domain in full, with the rest retrieved from reference TRBV2 and TRBJ2-7, is EPEVTQTPSHQVTQMGQEVILRCVPISNHLYFYWYRQILGQKVEFLVSFYNNEISEKSEIFDDQFSVERPDGSNFTLKIRSTKLEDSAMYFCASIPSARSYEQYFGPGTRLTVT.

This clonotype was found many times. V and J are TRBV28 and TRBJ2-3, with 7 bases aligning to TRBD2. V shed 6 bases and J 0 bases; nucleotides not matched to a gene: 6. CDR1 and CDR2 from the germline V gene are MDHEN and SYDVKM. CDR3 size: 15 residues. CDR3 amino acids: CASRLADSSTDTQYF. The CDR3 nucleotides read TGTGCCAGCAGGCTAGCGGACTCTAGCACAGATACGCAGTATTTT.

Ten or more counts support this clonotype. V is TRBV24-1 and J is TRBJ2-3; the D gene is possibly TRBD1 (6 bases). V shed 3 bases and J shed 2 bases, with 17 bases lying between them. Looked up from germline, CDR1 is KGHDR and CDR2 is SFDVKD. The CDR3 runs 17 residues. DNA of the CDR3: TGTGCCACCAGTGATGCCCCAGGGGTCCTCGCCACAGATACGCAGTATTTT. Translation gives CATSDAPGVLATDTQYF.

This clonotype was seen a few times. V is TRBV11-2 and J is TRBJ1-4, with D perhaps TRBD1 (6 bases). The ends were cut back, 5 bases at V and 8 bases at J, with 21 bases in the middle. Germline V gives CDR1 SGHAT, CDR2 FQNNGV. The CDR3 sequence is 16 residues long. Here the CDR3 reads CASSPGTLNYDEKLFF. CDR3 DNA sequence: TGTGCCAGCAGCCCCGGGACACTCAATTACGACGAAAAACTGTTTTTT.

The rearrangement links TRBV4-1 to TRBJ2-1; 8 bases are shared with TRBD2. CDR1 is MGHRA, CDR2 YSYEKL, per germline. The CDR3 consists of 16 residues. V was clipped by 4 bases and J by 2 bases; unmatched bases: 7. The CDR3, as DNA: TGCGCCAGCAGCCCCCGAGCGGGGGAACCCTACAATGAGCAGTTCTTC. This codes for CASSPRAGEPYNEQFF.

This clonotype was detected only a few times. V gene TRBV28 combines with J gene TRBJ1-5; maybe TRBD1 (5 bases). Germline loops: CDR1 MDHEN, CDR2 SYDVKM. Trimming removed 4 bases from V and 0 bases from J, with 10 bases in between. This CDR3 has 15 amino acids. Here the CDR3 DNA reads TGTGCCAGCAGTTCCGCTGACAGTAGCAATCAGCCCCAGCATTTT. It translates to CASSSADSSNQPQHF.

In its sample, this clonotype was seen a few times. The chain is built from TRBV20-1 and TRBJ1-5; unclear D gene. Trimming cost V 2 bases and J 2 bases, with 10 bases left between them. CDR1 DFQATT and CDR2 SNEGSKA come from the germline V gene (reference sequence). CDR3 length: 14 residues. This CDR3 reads CSARQQSGNQPQHF. CDR3 bases: TGCAGTGCTAGACAACAGTCTGGCAATCAGCCCCAGCATTTT.

This clonotype has a count of ten or more. This chain connects TRBV20-1 to TRBJ1-5; D gene uncertain. Trimming shortened V by 0 bases and J by 3 bases, and 12 bases separated the two germline ends. CDR1 and CDR2 (germline): DFQATT, SNEGSKA (reference sequence). The CDR3 is 15 residues long. The CDR3 region is CSARDLWGTNQPQHF. The CDR3 DNA is TGCAGTGCTAGAGATCTTTGGGGAACCAATCAGCCCCAGCATTTT.

The chain carries TRBV28 and TRBJ2-3; a possible D gene is TRBD1 (6 bases). The CDR3 runs to 16 residues. Germline V gene lookup returns CDR1 MDHEN and CDR2 SYDVKM. Trimming stripped 5 bases from V and 1 base from J, with 16 bases between. The chain's CDR3 is CASSVYGTPGTDTQYF. CDR3 coding DNA: TGTGCCAGCAGTGTATACGGGACACCAGGCACAGATACGCAGTATTTT.

This clonotype was detected only a few times. The J gene is TRBJ2-5, the V gene TRBV7-6, with 7 bases aligning to TRBD1. Germline V gene lookup returns CDR1 SGHVS and CDR2 FNYEAQ. The CDR3 spans 15 residues. With 5 bases clipped from V and 2 bases from J, the junction kept 8 bases outside the gene matches. Written as DNA, the CDR3 is TGTGCCAGCAGCGGAGAGAGACAGGGTCAAGAGACCCAGTACTTC. Its translation is CASSGERQGQETQYF.

About this clonotype: A much larger clonotype is one base distant, so this may be a read error. The CDR3 region is CARSQDRGFTEAFF. CDR3 nucleotides: TGCGCCCGCAGCCAAGATAGGGGGTTCACTGAAGCTTTCTTT. The chain recombines TRBV4-3 with TRBJ1-1; D is perhaps TRBD1 (6 bases). Germline CDR1 LGHNA, CDR2 YSLEER. The CDR3 contains 14 residues.

The chain couples TRBV6-5 to TRBJ2-3; D is unclear. Germline CDR1 reads MNHEY; CDR2 reads SVGAGI. The CDR3 extends over 14 amino acids. V lost 2 bases to trimming and J lost 5 bases, with 11 bases between them. CDR3 DNA sequence: TGTGCCAGCAGTTACGGACGAGTAATAGATACGCAGTATTTT. This codes for CASSYGRVIDTQYF.

Details on this clonotype: A much larger clonotype is one base distant, so this may be a read error. The V and J genes are TRBV29-1 and TRBJ1-4; D gene uncertain. Germline CDR1 and CDR2: SQVTM and ANQGSEA. V dropped 4 bases and J dropped 10 bases, with 13 bases sitting between them. The CDR3 has 12 amino acids. The CDR3 is CSVGENGRKLFF. The CDR3 bases are TGCAGCGTTGGAGAGAATGGGAGAAAACTGTTTTTT.

V gene TRBV6-2 or TRBV6-3 combines with J gene TRBJ2-5, with 10 bases aligning to TRBD2. The CDR3 has 16 amino acids. Germline values: CDR1 MNHEY, CDR2 SVGEGT. V was clipped by 7 bases and J by 2 bases; unmatched bases: 10. CDR3 nucleotides: TGTGCCAGCACCCCACGGACTAGCGGAGGGCAAGAGACCCAGTACTTC. Translation: CASTPRTSGGQETQYF.

This clonotype was observed a handful of times. V usage is TRBV7-8 and J usage is TRBJ2-7; 8 bases fit TRBD1. Germline assignment: CDR1 SGHVS and CDR2 FQNEAQ. V lost 2 bases and J lost 1; bases outside the gene matches: 10. The CDR3 covers 17 residues. The CDR3 sequence: CASSLFPTQGASYEQYF. DNA for the CDR3: TGTGCCAGCAGCTTATTCCCCACTCAGGGGGCGTCCTACGAGCAGTACTTC.

The chain joins TRBV28 to TRBJ2-5; the D gene is possibly TRBD2 (6 bases). V shed 8 bases and J shed 5 bases, with 12 bases lying between them. The CDR3 runs to 12 residues. Germline CDR1 reads MDHEN; CDR2 reads SYDVKM. Written as DNA, the CDR3 is TGTGCCAGCGTGGGACGGGGGGAGACCCAGTACTTC. Translating it yields CASVGRGETQYF.

The chain links TRBV6-2 or TRBV6-3 to TRBJ2-7, with no clear D. CDR1 and CDR2 from the germline V gene are MNHEY and SVGEGT. This CDR3 has 12 residues. The ends were cut back, 1 base at V and 6 bases at J, with 7 bases in the middle. DNA for the CDR3: TGTGCCAGCAGTTACTGGACGCGCGAGCAGTACTTC. Its translation: CASSYWTREQYF.

This clonotype appeared a few times. The V and J genes are TRBV27 and TRBJ1-4; D not certain. The CDR3 covers 14 residues. Germline lookup yields CDR1 MNHEY and CDR2 SMNVEV (reference sequence). Trimming removed 3 bases at V and 8 bases at J, with 13 bases between. This chain's CDR3 is CASSLLGAQEKLFF. The CDR3 DNA reads TGTGCCAGCAGTTTGTTGGGTGCCCAAGAAAAACTGTTTTTT.

The table lists this clonotype with many counts. The chain links TRBV29-1 to TRBJ1-2; perhaps TRBD1 as D (6 bases). The germline V and J ends were trimmed by 1 base and 3 bases, with 18 bases remaining between them. The CDR3 consists of 16 residues. Germline V CDR1 and CDR2: SQVTM, ANQGSEA. CDR3 in DNA: TGCAGCGTTGAAGTCGTAGGAGACAGGAAGTACTATGGCTACACCTTC. As protein: CSVEVVGDRKYYGYTF.

This clonotype was counted at least ten times. V and J are TRBV5-4 and TRBJ2-7, with 9 positions matching TRBD1. The CDR3 spans 14 residues. Germline V gives CDR1 SGHNT, CDR2 YYREEE (reference sequence). J gave up 4 bases and V 4 bases, and 6 bases lay outside the gene matches. Here the CDR3 DNA reads TGTGCCAGCAGCGCGGGACAGGGTGGGTACGAGCAGTACTTC. It codes for CASSAGQGGYEQYF.

The chain uses TRBV12-3 or TRBV12-4 and TRBJ2-7; TRBD1 matches 8 bases. There are 15 residues in the CDR3. Germline trimming cut 1 base from V and 6 bases from J; bases unmatched to any gene: 8. CDR3 nucleotides: TGTGCCAGCAGTTTAGTTTCGGCAGGGGGCAGCGAGCAGTACTTC. This translates into CASSLVSAGGSEQYF.